Here is one T cell receptor (beta chain) with its context. The antigen remains undetermined. The sample originates from a study of CD8 T cells in Susac syndrome. The trim removed 4 bases at V and 2 bases at J, leaving 5 bases unmatched. Per the germline V gene, CDR1 is LGHNA and CDR2 is YSLEER. The length of the CDR3 is 14 residues. A quantity of about 0.5 to 1 ug RNA underwent reverse transcription using random hexamers. Amplification of TCR beta CDR3 used immunoSEQ multiplex PCR across 54 Vbeta and 13 Jbeta. From the immunoSEQ multiplex PCR reads, TCRdb called clonotypes with MiXCR, one entry per CDR3 protein. Among around 120,000 distinct CDR3 sequences listed, about 92% were seen once. Study-level results: As the study acknowledged, the number of individuals in its TCR sequencing and HLA analysis was relatively small.

The sequenced sample consisted of CD4+ T cells from PBMCs. V and J are TRBV4-3 and TRBJ2-7; TRBD2 aligns across 7 bases. The clonotype was recovered from a human donor with multiple sclerosis. In nucleotides, the CDR3 is TGCGCCAGCAGCCCGGGACTACCCCCCTACGAGCAGTACTTC. It translates to CASSPGLPPYEQYF.